The present T cell receptor beta chain was sequenced within a study of regulatory T cells in long-lasting Graves disease. Study findings and constraints: Patients with persistent disease showed a bias toward TRBV28, TRBJ1-2 and TRBJ2-5.

To make TCR beta libraries, researchers used iRepertoire HTBI primers and Arm-PCR of CDR3 regions. TCRdb ran MiXCR on the multiplex PCR reads and lists one entry per CDR3 protein. The sample yields under 700,000 distinct CDR3 sequences, 15% to 20% seen once. Time point defined: newly diagnosed GD, antithyroid drugs for less than 3 months. Preparation of the TCR library used RNA extracted from PBMCs. This clonotype was recorded at least ten times. Its antigen is not identified. V was clipped by 4 bases and J by 4 bases; unmatched bases: 12. The CDR3 runs 17 residues. Germline CDR1 and CDR2: SGHAT and FQNNGV. This sample was shared with a second study, whose subject was T cells in Graves' hyperthyroidism and ophthalmopathy. That source adds: Researchers ran a first-round RT-PCR on the TCR CDR3 using the HTBI primer set. From stable hyperthyroidism, ophthalmopathy was separated by a 13 V-J model.

The receptor was derived from a woman aged 35-65 years with Graves disease. Sequenced here: peripheral blood mononuclear cells (PBMCs), sampled at new diagnosis, from a patient treated with antithyroid drugs. This chain links TRBV11-2 with TRBJ2-1; 8 positions agree with TRBD1. In DNA, the CDR3 is TGTGCCAGCAGCTCAATATCCGGGACAGGCATTTACAATGAGCAGTTCTTC. This codes for CASSSISGTGIYNEQFF. The variable domain in full, completed from reference TRBV11-2 and TRBJ2-1, reads EAGVAQSPRYKIIEKRQSVAFWCNPISGHATLYWYQQILGQGPKLLIQFQNNGVVDDSQLPKDRFSAERLKGVDSTLKIQPAKLEDSAVYLCASSSISGTGIYNEQFFGPGTRLTVL.